The clone carrying this T cell receptor beta chain has a handful of counts. The data originate from a study of cytomegalovirus exposure and HLA in healthy donors. Study-level background: Unique TCRs numbering approximately 80 million, obtained from HLA-typed donors, made up an early data release.

This CDR3 has 13 amino acids. Unmatched junction bases numbered 3, after V lost 4 bases and J lost 9 bases. Germline lookup yields CDR1 MNHEY and CDR2 SMNVEV (reference sequence). PCR involved 60 Vbeta and 13 Jbeta primers. Libraries were prepared by immunoSEQ multiplex PCR; TCRdb keeps only in-frame clonotypes and omits some of them. Of roughly 200,000 clones in the sample, approximately 78% were seen once. The V call is TRBV27, the J call TRBJ2-7; 13 bases match TRBD2. Sequenced material: PBMCs. This sequence was found in a woman in her late teens or twenties in good health and CMV-seronegative. The DNA of the CDR3 is TGTGCCAGCAGTTGGACTAGCGGGAGTGCGCAGTACTTC. Its protein product is CASSWTSGSAQYF.